This T cell receptor beta chain was retrieved from a study of blood T cell repertoires in COVID-19. Data came from immunoSEQ multiplex PCR; TCRdb stores just in-frame clones and leaves some out. The sample holds roughly 180,000 clones; about 85% are singletons and the top ten take roughly 5.7%. The CDR3 runs to 16 residues. Unmatched junction bases numbered 12, after V lost 6 bases and J lost 4 bases. Germline V lookup: CDR1 MNHEY, CDR2 SMNVEV (reference sequence). The sample comprised PBMCs or T cells enriched from blood (not recorded which). This clonotype was obtained from a woman in her 40s with acute COVID-19. The genes are TRBV27 and TRBJ1-1; 9 bases are shared with TRBD1. CDR3 amino acids: CASRFAGQGRSTEAFF. The CDR3 nucleotides are TGTGCCAGCAGATTCGCTGGACAGGGGAGGAGCACTGAAGCTTTCTTT.